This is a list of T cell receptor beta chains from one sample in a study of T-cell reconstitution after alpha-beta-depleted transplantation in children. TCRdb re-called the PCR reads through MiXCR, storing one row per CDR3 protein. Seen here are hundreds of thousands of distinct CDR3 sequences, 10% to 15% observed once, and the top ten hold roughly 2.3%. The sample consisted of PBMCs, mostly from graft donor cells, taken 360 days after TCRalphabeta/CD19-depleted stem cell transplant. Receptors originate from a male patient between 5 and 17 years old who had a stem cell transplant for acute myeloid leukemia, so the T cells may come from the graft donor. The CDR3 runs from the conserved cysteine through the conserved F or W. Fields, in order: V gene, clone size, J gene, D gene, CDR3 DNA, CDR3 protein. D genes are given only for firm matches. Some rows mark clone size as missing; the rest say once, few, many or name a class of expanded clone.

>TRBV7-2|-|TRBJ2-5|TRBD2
TGTGCCAGCAGCCCTCCGGGACTAAGGAGGGGTTGGACCCAGTACTTC
CASSPPGLRRGWTQYF
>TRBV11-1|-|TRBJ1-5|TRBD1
TGTGCCAGCAGCTCTGGGACAGGGGGCCCCTCGGGCAATCAGCCCCAGCATTTT
CASSSGTGGPSGNQPQHF
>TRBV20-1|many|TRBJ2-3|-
TGCAGTGCTAGGGACGGTCGTCGCACAGATACGCAGTATTTT
CSARDGRRTDTQYF
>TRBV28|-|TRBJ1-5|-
TGTGCCAGCAGTCTGCAGGGAACCCAAACATATCAGCCCCAGCATTTT
CASSLQGTQTYQPQHF
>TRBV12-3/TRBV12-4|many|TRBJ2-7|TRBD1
TGTGCCAGCAGTTTAAACGTCCTAACAGGGGGATCCTACGAGCAGTACTTC
CASSLNVLTGGSYEQYF
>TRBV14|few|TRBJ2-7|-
TGTGCCAGCAGCCAAGATATCACAGGCCTTTACGAGCAGTACTTC
CASSQDITGLYEQYF
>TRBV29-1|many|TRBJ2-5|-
TGCAGCGTTGAGGGAGGGGGGGAGACCCAGTACTTC
CSVEGGGETQYF
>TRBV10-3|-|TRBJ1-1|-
TGTGCCATCACCTCAGGGCAGGGTATCGGTATCGGGGCTGAAGCTTTCTTT
CAITSGQGIGIGAEAFF
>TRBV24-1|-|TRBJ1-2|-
TGTGCCACCAGCGTGAATTCTTATGGCTACACCTTC
CATSVNSYGYTF
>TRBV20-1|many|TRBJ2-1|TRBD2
TGCAGTGCTAGGGAAACCGGGACTAGCGGGGTCAAGCAGTTCTTC
CSARETGTSGVKQFF
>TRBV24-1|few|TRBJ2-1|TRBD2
TGTGCCACCAGTGACCCTTTTGCGGGAGTAGGCTACAATGAGCAGTTCTTC
CATSDPFAGVGYNEQFF
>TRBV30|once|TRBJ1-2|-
TGTGCCTGGAGTGTGATCCCCTTTGGAGATGGCTACACCTTC
CAWSVIPFGDGYTF
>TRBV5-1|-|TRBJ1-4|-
TGCGCCAGCAGCTTGGACAGACTCCGGAATGAAAAACTGTTTTTT
CASSLDRLRNEKLFF
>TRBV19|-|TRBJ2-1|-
TGTGCCAGTAGTATAGGCGAGTACTACAATGAGCAGTTCTTC
CASSIGEYYNEQFF
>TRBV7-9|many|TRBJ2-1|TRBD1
TGTGCCAGCAGCTTACAAGGGACAGGAAATGAGCAGTTCTTC
CASSLQGTGNEQFF
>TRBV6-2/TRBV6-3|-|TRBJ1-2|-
TGTGCCAGCAGTTACGATGACAGGAGGAACTATGGCTACACCTTC
CASSYDDRRNYGYTF
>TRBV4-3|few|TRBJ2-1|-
TGCGCCAGCAGCCAAGATCGGTGGGATTACAATGAGCAGTTCTTC
CASSQDRWDYNEQFF
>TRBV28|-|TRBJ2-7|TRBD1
TGTGCCAGCAGTCCCGGGACAGGGTATTACGAGCAGTGCTTC
CASSPGTGYYEQCF
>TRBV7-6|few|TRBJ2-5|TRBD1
TGTGCCAGCAGCCGTATGACAGGGATACAAGAGACCCAGTACTTC
CASSRMTGIQETQYF
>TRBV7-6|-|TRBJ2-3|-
TGTGCCAGCAGCTTAGACCCGGCGATGGATACGCAGTATTTT
CASSLDPAMDTQYF
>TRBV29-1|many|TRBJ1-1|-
TGCAGCGTTGAACTTGGACGGGTAAACACTGAAGCTTTCTTT
CSVELGRVNTEAFF
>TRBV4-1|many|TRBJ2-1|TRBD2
TGCGCCAGCAGCCAACTAGCGGGATCCAATGAGCAGTTCTTC
CASSQLAGSNEQFF
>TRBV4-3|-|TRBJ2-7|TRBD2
TGCGCCAGCAGCCGTAGCGGGAGGGCTTTCATTAAGTACTTC
CASSRSGRAFIKYF
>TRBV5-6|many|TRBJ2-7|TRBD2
TGTGCCAGCAGCTTTACTGGACTAGCGGCCTACGAGCAGTACTTC
CASSFTGLAAYEQYF
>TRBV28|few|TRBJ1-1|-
TGTGCCAGCAGTTCCCTGTTTGGGGGGAGGAGGACTGAAGCTTTCTTT
CASSSLFGGRRTEAFF
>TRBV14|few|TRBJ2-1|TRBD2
TGTGCCAGCAGCCACAGGCTGGGGACTACCTACAATGAGCAGTTCTTC
CASSHRLGTTYNEQFF
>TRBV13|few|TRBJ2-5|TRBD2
TGTGCCACCCGGCGTTCCAGCGGGGGGCGCAAAGAGACCCAGTACTTC
CATRRSSGGRKETQYF
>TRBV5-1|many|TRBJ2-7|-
TGCGCCAGCAGCTTGTACGTGGTACCGACCTACGAGCAGTACTTC
CASSLYVVPTYEQYF
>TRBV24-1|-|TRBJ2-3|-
TGTGCCACCAGTGATCGGGCAGTAAAATCGGATACGCAGTATTTT
CATSDRAVKSDTQYF
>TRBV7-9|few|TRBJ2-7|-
TGTGCCAGCAGCCCATCAATGGACCACTACGAGCAGTACTTC
CASSPSMDHYEQYF
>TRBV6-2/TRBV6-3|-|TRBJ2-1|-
TGTGCCAGCAGGAGGTGGGACAATGAGCAGTTCTTC
CASRRWDNEQFF
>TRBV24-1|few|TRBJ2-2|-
TGTGCCACAAGGGGGGTTGGGGCGAACACCGGGGAGCTGTTTTTT
CATRGVGANTGELFF
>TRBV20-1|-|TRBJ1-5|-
TGCAGTGCTCACGACGGTGATCAGCCCCAGCATTTT
CSAHDGDQPQHF
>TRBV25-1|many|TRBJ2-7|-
TGTGCCAGCAGTGAATATAGGGGGGGGAGGGACTACGAGCAGTACTTC
CASSEYRGGRDYEQYF
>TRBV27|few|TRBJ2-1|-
TGTGCCAGCAGTTTCCAGTCATACAATGAGCAGTTCTTC
CASSFQSYNEQFF
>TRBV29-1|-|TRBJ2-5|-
TGCAGCGTTGAGGCCAGGGCACCAGAGACCCAGTACTTC
CSVEARAPETQYF
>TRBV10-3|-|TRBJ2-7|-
TGTGCCATCAGTAAGGGGGCCTACGAGCAGTACTTC
CAISKGAYEQYF
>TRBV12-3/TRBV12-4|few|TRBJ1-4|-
TGTGCCAGCAGTTTAATGAGCCTAGGGGAAAAACTGTTTTTT
CASSLMSLGEKLFF
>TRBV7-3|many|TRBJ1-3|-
TGTGCCAGCAGCACATCGGGGCCACCGGAGGGAAACACCATATATTTT
CASSTSGPPEGNTIYF
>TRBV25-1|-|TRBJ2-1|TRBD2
TGTGCCAGCAGTGAATACGCCTGGGCGGGAGAGGGCACGTTATCCTACAATGAGCAGTTCTTC
CASSEYAWAGEGTLSYNEQFF
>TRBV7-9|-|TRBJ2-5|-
TGTGCCAGCAGCCCAAAACAGGGTAGGGAGACCCAGTACTTC
CASSPKQGRETQYF
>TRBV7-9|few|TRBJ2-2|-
TGTGCCAGCAGCTTACTAAGTGGAGAGGGGACCGGGGAGCTGTTTTTT
CASSLLSGEGTGELFF
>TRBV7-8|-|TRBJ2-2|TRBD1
TGTGCCAGCAGCCAGCCCGACAGGGATTCGAACACCGGGGAGCTGTTTTTT
CASSQPDRDSNTGELFF
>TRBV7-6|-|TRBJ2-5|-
TGTGCCAGCAGCGTACTAGCAACGGGGCTATGGGGGACCCAGTACTTC
CASSVLATGLWGTQYF
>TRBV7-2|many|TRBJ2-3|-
TGTGCCAGCGGCCGGCGGGATGCTAGCACAGATACGCAGTATTTT
CASGRRDASTDTQYF
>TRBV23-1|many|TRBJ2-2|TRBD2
TGCGCCAGCAGGGGCGGGACTAGCGGCTTGAACACCGGGGAGCTGTTTTTT
CASRGGTSGLNTGELFF
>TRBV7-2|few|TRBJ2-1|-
TGTGCCAGCAGCCGTACAGGGACCCTCCTCCACAATGAGCAGTTCTTC
CASSRTGTLLHNEQFF
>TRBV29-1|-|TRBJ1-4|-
TGCAGCGTGGGACGTGTGGGGGGGGCGCTCGGTGAAAAACTGTTTTTT
CSVGRVGGALGEKLFF
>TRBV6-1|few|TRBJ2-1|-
TGTGCCAGCAAAATTACCGGACAATCCTACAATGAGCAGTTCTTC
CASKITGQSYNEQFF
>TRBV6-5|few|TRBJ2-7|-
TGTGCCAGCAGTTACTCGGAGGGGACCCGGGGCGAGCAGTACTTC
CASSYSEGTRGEQYF
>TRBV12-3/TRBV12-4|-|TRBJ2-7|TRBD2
TGTGCCAGCAGGCCCGGGACTAGCGGGAGGGCCCATGGCGAGCAGTACTTC
CASRPGTSGRAHGEQYF
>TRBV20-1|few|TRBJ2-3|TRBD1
TGCAGTGCTAGAGATCGGGTAGGGGGCTCCTTACCTGCGCAGTATTTT
CSARDRVGGSLPAQYF
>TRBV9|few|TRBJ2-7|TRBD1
TGTGCCAGCAGCGTAGCTGCCCGGACAGGGGGTTTCTACGAGCAGTACTTC
CASSVAARTGGFYEQYF
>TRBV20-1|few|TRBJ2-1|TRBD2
TGCAGTGCTCCGGACTTCCTCCTAGCGGGAGGGAGGAATGAGCAGTTCTTC
CSAPDFLLAGGRNEQFF
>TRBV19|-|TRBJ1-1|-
TGTGCCAGTAAAGGGGCAGGTGAAGCTTTCTTT
CASKGAGEAFF
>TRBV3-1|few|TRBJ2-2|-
TGTGCCAGCAGCCTCCTTCGCCCCGGGGAGCTGTTTTTT
CASSLLRPGELFF
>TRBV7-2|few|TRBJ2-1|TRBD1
TGTGCCAGCAGCTTGGAAAAACAGGGACAGTTCTACAATGAGCAGTTCTTC
CASSLEKQGQFYNEQFF
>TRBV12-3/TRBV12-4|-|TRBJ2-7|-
TGTGCCAGCAGTTTGGAGAGTTGGGTATCCTACGAGCAGTACTTC
CASSLESWVSYEQYF
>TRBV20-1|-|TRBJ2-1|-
TGCAGTGCTAGAGATAAAATCACTTCCTACAATGAGCAGTTCTTC
CSARDKITSYNEQFF
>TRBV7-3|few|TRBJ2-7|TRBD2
TGTGCCAGCAGCTTAGATGGGACTAGCAGGAACTACGAGCAGTACTTC
CASSLDGTSRNYEQYF